The 10 T cell receptor beta chains below were found in one sample sequenced in a study of blood T cell repertoires in COVID-19. The repertoire was sequenced with immunoSEQ multiplex PCR; TCRdb's copy has only in-frame clones and lacks some. The data show hundreds of thousands of clones, 88% seen once. The sample was peripheral blood. These receptors were obtained from a human donor in a cohort sampled during active COVID-19.

This chain connects TRBV11-1 to TRBJ2-7; D possibly corresponds to TRBD2 (5 bases). Germline lookup yields CDR1 SGHAT and CDR2 FQDESV (reference sequence). There are 14 residues in the CDR3. The V and J ends lost 2 bases and 4 bases respectively, with 12 bases between them. The CDR3 DNA follows: TGTGCCAGCAGCTTACTGGCGGGCCGGTACGAGCAGTACTTC. Its translation: CASSLLAGRYEQYF.

A remark on this clone: The junction shows a germline mismatch at one end, possibly a read error. The chain carries TRBV7-7 and TRBJ2-1; TRBD2 agrees at 12 bases. Germline CDR1 is SSHAT and CDR2 is FNYEAQ (reference sequence). The CDR3 loop spans 20 amino acids. Written as DNA, the CDR3 is TGTGCTAGCAGCGATGAGCCTTGGGCTAGCGGGAGGGTCTCCTACAATGAGCAGTTCTTC. Its translation: CASSDEPWASGRVSYNEQFF. The variable domain in full, completed from reference TRBV7-7 and TRBJ2-1, reads GAGVSQSPRYKVTKRGQDVTLRCDPISSHATLYWYQQALGQGPEFLTYFNYEAQPDKSGLPSDRFSAERPEGSISTLTIQRTEQRDSAMYRCASSDEPWASGRVSYNEQFFGPGTRLTVL.

The chain uses TRBV4-3 and TRBJ1-2, with 8 positions matching TRBD1. Germline trimming cut 3 bases from V and 8 bases from J; bases unmatched to any gene: 5. Germline CDR1 LGHNA, CDR2 YSLEER. The CDR3 is made up of 13 amino acids. The CDR3 here is CASSHGQGAGYTF. The CDR3 DNA is TGCGCCAGCAGCCATGGACAGGGTGCGGGCTACACCTTC.

The chain couples TRBV3-1 (or the pseudogene TRBV3-2) to TRBJ1-6; TRBD1 matches at 9 bases. CDR1 LGHDT and CDR2 YNNKEL come from the germline V gene (reference sequence). The CDR3 runs to 16 residues. V lost 2 bases to trimming and J lost 9 bases; unmatched junction nucleotides: 8. CDR3 DNA: TGTGCCAGCAGCCAAATGCCGGGACAGGGAGGTTCACCCCTCCACTTT. Residues: CASSQMPGQGGSPLHF.

The chain recombines TRBV4-3 with TRBJ1-6, with 8 bases lining up with TRBD1. The CDR3 sequence is 17 residues long. Per the germline V gene, CDR1 is LGHNA and CDR2 is YSLEER. V shed 6 bases and J 7 bases; nucleotides not matched to a gene: 14. CDR3 sequence (DNA): TGCGCCAGCAGAGGGACAGGTGAGGGTATTGGCAATTCACCCCTCCACTTT. It yields the protein CASRGTGEGIGNSPLHF.

The rearrangement links TRBV9 to TRBJ1-1; no definite D call. Germline values: CDR1 SGDLS, CDR2 YYNGEE. This CDR3 region has 14 residues. Trimming removed 4 bases at V and 4 bases at J, with 14 bases between. The CDR3 DNA sequence: TGTGCCAGCAGCCTGTCGGGGATTGGCACTGAAGCTTTCTTT. It encodes CASSLSGIGTEAFF.

The CDR3 bases are TGTGCCAGCAATAGGAACACCGGGGAGCTGTTTTTT. Amino acids: CASNRNTGELFF. This chain joins TRBV28 and TRBJ2-2, with no clear D. The V end lost 7 bases, the J end lost 1 base, and 4 bases lay between the germline ends. The CDR3 sequence is 12 residues long. Germline CDR1 and CDR2: MDHEN and SYDVKM.

A remark on this clone: Other nucleotide sequences in the sample specify the same CDR3. CDR3 loop: CASSLAGSSYEQYF. The CDR3 nucleotides are TGTGCCAGCAGCTTAGCGGGGAGCTCCTACGAGCAGTACTTC. The chain employs TRBV7-2 and TRBJ2-7; D might be TRBD2 (5 bases). The CDR3 runs 14 residues. The V end lost 0 bases, the J end lost 0 bases, and 6 bases lay between the germline ends. Per the germline V gene, CDR1 is SGHTA and CDR2 is FQGNSA.

This clone appeared a single time. The chain couples TRBV4-1 to TRBJ2-7, with 7 nucleotides matching TRBD2. The germline gives CDR1 MGHRA, CDR2 YSYEKL. CDR3 length equals 14 residues. V dropped 4 bases and J dropped 0; count of bases not matched to a gene: 3. The CDR3 is CASSPRGGSYEQYF. CDR3 nucleotides: TGCGCCAGCAGCCCACGCGGGGGCTCCTACGAGCAGTACTTC.

J is TRBJ1-4 and V is TRBV5-6; weak D call: TRBD1 (5 bases). The V gene's germline CDR1 is SGHDT and CDR2 YYEEEE. This CDR3 comprises 15 residues. V dropped 4 bases and J dropped 0 bases, with 10 bases sitting between them. The CDR3: CASSRTDTTNEKLFF. CDR3 coding DNA: TGTGCCAGCAGCAGGACGGACACAACTAATGAAAAACTGTTTTTT.